This TCR beta chain was sequenced for a study of CD8+CD57+ T cells in acquired aplastic anemia. Study at large: Mean yield of DNA from sorted CD4+ and CD8+ cells was about 3.2 ug.

There are many counts of this clonotype. No antigen is known for it. The use of genomic DNA as template underpinned the TCR beta VDJ and CDR3 profiling. TCRdb reanalysed the reads using MiXCR and keeps one entry per CDR3 protein. The sample gives hundreds of thousands of distinct CDR3 sequences, just under 70% of which show up once; 3.5% to 4.5% is in the top ten. Regarding the study as a whole: Patients and controls shared about 27 CD8+ CDR3 sequences.

Germline-derived CDR1 and CDR2 are MNHEY and SVGAGI. The CDR3 runs to 14 residues. The V end lost 6 bases, the J end lost 9 bases, and 15 bases lay between the germline ends. The sample consisted of sorted CD4+, CD8+, or CD8+CD57+ T cells (not recorded which) from PBMCs. This rearrangement joins TRBV6-5 to TRBJ1-6; possibly TRBD1 for D (6 bases). This TCR was recovered from a human donor in good health, serving as a control. The CDR3 region has the DNA TGTGCCAGCAGCCAAGGACAGCTGGGTTCACCCCTCCACTTT. Translated: CASSQGQLGSPLHF.